Each of the 28 T cell receptor beta chains below was sequenced from the same sample in a study of cytomegalovirus exposure and HLA in healthy donors (TCRdb year 2017). The receptor library was made with the immunoSEQ multiplex PCR assay. A mixture of 60 forward primers for TCR Vbeta segments and 13 reverse primers for TCR Jbeta segments was used in the multiplex PCR. Entries here come from immuneACCESS through TCRdb and include only in-frame sequences with V and J called. Some clones fail to appear in such tables; in the studies checked, an unresolved V gene covers under half of the shortfall, and the cause of the remainder is unknown. Across this sample there are 130,000 to 150,000 clones, with more than 65% seen only once. Of the sample, about 5.2% falls within the top ten clones. Sequenced input: PBMCs. The receptors shown here come from a man aged 25 to 40 in good health and CMV-seropositive.

The chain recombines TRBV11-1 with TRBJ2-1; no reliable D call. The CDR3 has 13 amino acids. Trimming left V 0 bases short and J 9 bases short, with 9 bases between. CDR1 and CDR2 (germline): SGHAT, FQDESV (reference sequence). As DNA, the CDR3 is TGTGCCAGCAGCTTAGCGGTCCCACTTGAGCAGTTCTTC. It translates to CASSLAVPLEQFF. Full variable domain (remainder filled in from reference TRBV11-1 and TRBJ2-1): EAEVAQSPRYKITEKSQAVAFWCDPISGHATLYWYRQILGQGPELLVQFQDESVVDDSQLPKDRFSAERLKGVDSTLKIQPAELGDSAMYLCASSLAVPLEQFFGPGTRLTVL.

The chain's CDR3 is CAWSAGGQPQHF. For the CDR3, the DNA is TGTGCCTGGAGCGCAGGGGGCCAGCCCCAGCATTTT. The rearrangement uses TRBV30 and TRBJ1-5; 8 nucleotides align to TRBD1. The CDR3 is 12 amino acids. V trimming: 3 bases; J trimming: 7 bases; junction bases outside the gene matches: 2. CDR1 GTSNPN and CDR2 SVGIG come from the germline V gene (reference sequence).

The rearrangement joins TRBV2 to TRBJ2-2; D remains unclear. V lost 3 bases, J lost 3 bases, and 17 bases lay in between. The CDR3 runs 17 residues. Germline V gene sequence: CDR1 SNHLY, CDR2 FYNNEI. The CDR3 DNA follows: TGTGCCAGCAGTGAGTCCCTTTCCTCCTTATACACCGGGGAGCTGTTTTTT. Its protein is CASSESLSSLYTGELFF.

The chain links TRBV5-1 to TRBJ2-3; a weak D match, TRBD2 (6 bases). Germline CDR1 SGHRS, CDR2 YFSETQ. There are 15 residues in the CDR3. Between the trimmed V and J ends, which lost 0 bases and 0 bases, there was a span of 8 bases. This CDR3 is CASSLVGGSTDTQYF. CDR3 nucleotides: TGCGCCAGCAGCTTGGTCGGGGGAAGCACAGATACGCAGTATTTT.

V usage is TRBV5-8 and J usage is TRBJ2-3; TRBD2 is a possible D gene (6 bases). This CDR3 is 15 amino acids long. Germline V gene data show CDR1 as SGHTS and CDR2 as YDEGEE. Trimming left V 1 base short and J 4 bases short, with 13 bases between. The CDR3 DNA sequence: TGTGCCAGCAGCTTGATAGGCGGGAACTCAGATACGCAGTATTTT. Its protein product is CASSLIGGNSDTQYF. Full variable domain (rest looked up from reference TRBV5-8 and TRBJ2-3): EAGVTQSPTHLIKTRGQQATLRCSPISGHTSVYWYQQALGLGLQFLLWYDEGEERNRGNFPPRFSGRQFPNYSSELNVNALELEDSALYLCASSLIGGNSDTQYFGPGTRLTVL.

In its sample, this clone was seen once. This chain links TRBV30 with TRBJ2-7; D unclear. The CDR3 sequence is 12 residues long. V was cut by 0 bases and J by 6 bases, with 9 bases left in between. CDR1 GTSNPN and CDR2 SVGIG come from the germline V gene (reference sequence). In DNA, the CDR3 is TGTGCCTGGAGTGTAACCTATCTCGAGCAGTACTTC. Its translation is CAWSVTYLEQYF.

The chain links TRBV28 to TRBJ2-2; D may be TRBD1 (6 bases). The V gene lost 6 bases and the J gene lost 0 bases, with 8 bases spanning the gap. The CDR3 spans 14 residues. Germline CDR1 MDHEN, CDR2 SYDVKM. The CDR3 bases are TGTGCCAGCAGAAGGACAGCGAACACCGGGGAGCTGTTTTTT. It translates to CASRRTANTGELFF.

This chain uses TRBV29-1 with TRBJ1-3; 8 nucleotides agree with TRBD1. Germline values: CDR1 SQVTM, CDR2 ANQGSEA. The CDR3 runs 15 residues. V dropped 4 bases and J dropped 0; count of bases not matched to a gene: 5. In DNA, the CDR3 is TGCAGCGTTGGGGCCGGGACAGGCTCTGGAAACACCATATATTTT. It translates to CSVGAGTGSGNTIYF.

This chain joins TRBV7-9 and TRBJ1-4; 7 bases align to TRBD1. The germline CDR1 and CDR2 sequences are SEHNR and FQNEAQ (reference sequence). CDR3 length equals 14 residues. Trimming removed 4 bases from V and 5 bases from J; junction bases left unmatched: 4. In DNA form, the CDR3 reads TGTGCCAGCAGCTCAGGGGGAAGGAATGAAAAACTGTTTTTT. This translates into CASSSGGRNEKLFF.

This chain links TRBV29-1 with TRBJ2-3, with TRBD1 as a possible D gene (7 bases). V was shortened by 0 bases and J by 2 bases, with 30 bases between the two germline ends. This CDR3 has 21 amino acids. Germline V gene sequence: CDR1 SQVTM, CDR2 ANQGSEA. CDR3: CSVEDQGGIGSTIENTDTQYF. CDR3 bases: TGCAGCGTTGAAGATCAGGGGGGAATTGGTTCCACAATCGAAAACACAGATACGCAGTATTTT.

The J gene is TRBJ2-3, the V gene TRBV28, with 9 bases identical to TRBD1. This CDR3 is built from 14 residues. Per the germline V gene, CDR1 is MDHEN and CDR2 is SYDVKM. Trimming at V came to 5 bases and at J to 5 bases, leaving 5 bases not matched to a gene. The CDR3 nucleotides are TGTGCCAGCAGTCCCCACAGGGGGCTAGATACGCAGTATTTT. Its protein is CASSPHRGLDTQYF. The whole variable domain, remainder taken from reference TRBV28 and TRBJ2-3, is DVKVTQSSRYLVKRTGEKVFLECVQDMDHENMFWYRQDPGLGLRLIYFSYDVKMKEKGDIPEGYSVSREKKERFSLILESASTNQTSMYLCASSPHRGLDTQYFGPGTRLTVL.

V and J are TRBV29-1 and TRBJ2-5; D call uncertain. With the DNA end fitting TRBJ2-7 better, the J assignment may be wrong. The germline gives CDR1 SQVTM, CDR2 ANQGSEA. CDR3 size: 10 residues. Here the CDR3 DNA reads TGCAGCGTTGGACAATACGAGCAGTACTTC. It specifies CSVGQYEQYF.

V and J are TRBV9 and TRBJ2-1; D unclear. V dropped 0 bases and J dropped 0 bases, with 10 bases sitting between them. Germline V gene data show CDR1 as SGDLS and CDR2 as YYNGEE. The CDR3 covers 16 residues. DNA for the CDR3: TGTGCCAGCAGCGTAGGGAGTGCCAGCTCCTACAATGAGCAGTTCTTC. It translates to CASSVGSASSYNEQFF.

This clone was counted once. The V and J genes are TRBV30 and TRBJ1-1; D gene ambiguous. The CDR3 loop spans 11 amino acids. The V end was cut by 1 base, the J end by 7 bases, with 7 bases between. Germline V gene lookup returns CDR1 GTSNPN and CDR2 SVGIG (reference sequence). CDR3 loop: CAWSDESEAFF. As DNA, the CDR3 is TGTGCCTGGAGTGATGAGAGTGAAGCTTTCTTT.

This chain links TRBV6-5 with TRBJ2-1; D gene ambiguous. The CDR3 has 14 residues. Trimming took 6 bases from V and 0 from J, leaving 9 bases between them. Germline V gene data show CDR1 as MNHEY and CDR2 as SVGAGI. This CDR3 is CASRESRSYNEQFF. The CDR3 nucleotides read TGTGCCAGCAGGGAGTCACGCTCCTACAATGAGCAGTTCTTC.

A single count supports this clone. The rearrangement joins TRBV7-9 to TRBJ1-1, with 12 bases identical to TRBD1. Per the germline V gene, CDR1 is SEHNR and CDR2 is FQNEAQ (reference sequence). Trimming cost V 5 bases and J 10 bases; bases outside gene matches: 8. The CDR3 sequence is 14 residues long. CDR3 in DNA: TGTGCCAGCAGCGCCGGGACAGGGGGCGCAGGAGCTTTCTTT. As protein: CASSAGTGGAGAFF.

The chain couples TRBV27 to TRBJ2-7, with D possibly being TRBD2 (5 bases). Looked up from germline, CDR1 is MNHEY and CDR2 is SMNVEV (reference sequence). The CDR3 has 13 residues. Trimming removed 6 bases at V and 3 bases at J, with 12 bases between. As DNA, the CDR3 is TGTGCCAGCAGGCCTCCGGGGTTCTACGAGCAGTACTTC. Residues: CASRPPGFYEQYF.

The genes are TRBV6-5 and TRBJ2-5, with 10 bases matching TRBD2. CDR3 length: 15 residues. CDR1 and CDR2 (germline): MNHEY, SVGAGI. V was pared by 4 bases and J by 4 bases, with 6 bases of the junction left unmatched. The DNA of the CDR3 is TGTGCCAGCAGTTCTAGCGGGAGTAGCGCAGAGACCCAGTACTTC. Residues: CASSSSGSSAETQYF.

The rearrangement links TRBV7-7 to TRBJ2-5; possible D gene TRBD1, 6 bases. The DNA end is a closer match to TRBJ2-7, so the J assignment may be wrong. The CDR3 runs 15 residues. Germline lookup yields CDR1 SSHAT and CDR2 FNYEAQ (reference sequence). The CDR3 is CASSPQGHPDHEQYF. CDR3 nucleotide sequence: TGTGCCAGCAGCCCACAGGGTCACCCCGACCACGAGCAGTACTTC.

The rearrangement joins TRBV28 to TRBJ1-3; the match to TRBD1 covers 7 bases. The ends lost 5 bases at V and 5 bases at J; junction bases unmatched: 6. The CDR3 sequence is 14 residues long. Germline CDR1 is MDHEN and CDR2 is SYDVKM. This chain's CDR3 is CASSPTGNRNTIYF. The CDR3 DNA follows: TGTGCCAGCAGTCCGACAGGGAACAGAAACACCATATATTTT.

The rearrangement links TRBV28 to TRBJ1-4, with 10 bases that match TRBD1. The germline CDR1 and CDR2 sequences are MDHEN and SYDVKM. Losses at the gene ends were 4 bases for V and 5 bases for J; bases not matched to a gene: 4. The CDR3 totals 15 residues. CDR3: CASSSAGQGNEKLFF. In nucleotides, the CDR3 is TGTGCCAGCAGTTCCGCGGGACAGGGGAATGAAAAACTGTTTTTT. The complete variable domain, with remaining parts taken from reference TRBV28 and TRBJ1-4, reads DVKVTQSSRYLVKRTGEKVFLECVQDMDHENMFWYRQDPGLGLRLIYFSYDVKMKEKGDIPEGYSVSREKKERFSLILESASTNQTSMYLCASSSAGQGNEKLFFGSGTQLSVL.

This clone was seen more than once but under ten times. V usage is TRBV5-5 and J usage is TRBJ1-2; D is unclear. CDR3 length equals 12 residues. Germline assignment: CDR1 SGHKS and CDR2 YYEKEE (reference sequence). Deletions cut 2 bases from V and 5 bases from J, with 7 bases between. CDR3: CASSLEGYGYTF. DNA for the CDR3: TGTGCCAGCAGCTTAGAGGGATATGGCTACACCTTC.

This clone turned up a few times. The chain links TRBV10-3 to TRBJ1-1; 9 nucleotides align to TRBD1. Looked up from germline, CDR1 is ENHRY and CDR2 is SYGVKD. The CDR3 runs 14 residues. Trimming cost V 6 bases and J 2 bases; bases outside gene matches: 4. The CDR3 region is CAIRQGAGNTEAFF. The CDR3 DNA follows: TGTGCCATCAGACAGGGGGCAGGTAACACTGAAGCTTTCTTT.

Only one count was recorded for this clone. The J gene is TRBJ1-5, the V gene TRBV6-1; 10 nucleotides line up with TRBD1. CDR1 is MNHNS, CDR2 SASEGT, per germline. The CDR3 contains 14 residues. J was trimmed by 6 bases and V by 4 bases; bases with no gene match: 3. CDR3 nucleotide sequence: TGTGCCAGCAGTGTCGGGACAGGGGTTCAGCCCCAGCATTTT. Amino acid sequence: CASSVGTGVQPQHF.

The chain joins TRBV4-1 to TRBJ2-7, with 10 bases that match TRBD2. The CDR3 is made up of 14 amino acids. V trimming: 3 bases; J trimming: 3 bases; junction bases outside the gene matches: 2. Germline V gene lookup returns CDR1 MGHRA and CDR2 YSYEKL. The CDR3 spells CASSHGTSVYEQYF. For the CDR3, the DNA is TGCGCCAGCAGCCACGGGACTAGCGTCTACGAGCAGTACTTC.

This clone was counted a few times. The CDR3 DNA is TGTGCCAGCAGCCCCCCAGGGGACAATCAGCCCCAGCATTTT. Amino acids: CASSPPGDNQPQHF. The chain employs TRBV4-2 and TRBJ1-5, with D perhaps matching TRBD1 (6 bases). The CDR3 totals 14 residues. Germline-derived CDR1 and CDR2 are LGHNA and YNFKEQ. Trimming shortened V by 4 bases and J by 3 bases, and 10 bases separated the two germline ends.

The DNA for the CDR3 is TGTGCCAGCAGGCCGCAGGGTAATTATGGCTACACCTTC. Protein: CASRPQGNYGYTF. The rearrangement joins TRBV13 to TRBJ1-2; possible D gene TRBD1, 5 bases. V gave up 6 bases and J gave up 5 bases, with 13 bases separating them. The CDR3 has 13 amino acids. Germline CDR1 and CDR2: PRHDT and FYEKMQ (reference sequence).

This clone turned up a few times. The gene calls are TRBV7-9 and TRBJ2-1; 7 nucleotides match TRBD1. This CDR3 comprises 16 residues. Germline trimming cut 5 bases from V and 4 bases from J; bases unmatched to any gene: 11. Germline V gives CDR1 SEHNR, CDR2 FQNEAQ (reference sequence). In nucleotides, the CDR3 is TGTGCCAGCAGCAAACTAACAGGGGAAAGGTACAATGAGCAGTTCTTC. Amino acid sequence: CASSKLTGERYNEQFF. Drawing the rest from reference TRBV7-9 and TRBJ2-1, the complete variable domain is DTGVSQNPRHKITKRGQNVTFRCDPISEHNRLYWYRQTLGQGPEFLTYFQNEAQLEKSRLLSDRFSAERPKGSFSTLEIQRTEQGDSAMYLCASSKLTGERYNEQFFGPGTRLTVL.